This TCR beta chain was observed in a study of cytomegalovirus exposure and HLA in healthy donors. Use of 60 Vbeta and 13 Jbeta primers characterized the PCR. This table comes from immunoSEQ multiplex PCR, and its TCRdb copy is limited to in-frame clones, with some not included. The sample consists of about 61,000 clones, about 89% of them appearing once. Germline-derived CDR1 and CDR2 are MNHEY and SMNVEV (reference sequence). This CDR3 is built from 13 residues. V shed 5 bases and J 4 bases; nucleotides not matched to a gene: 5. The study's findings and limits: Listed as cytomegalovirus-associated were 150 to 200 TCR beta chains. An ancestry cluster, one associated with Asian ancestry, reportedly showed fewer N-insertions than the approximately 670-donor mean in a later analysis. A previous analysis found most TCR beta V segments productive roughly 90% or roughly 30% of the time. The records held CMV serostatus as the only immune exposure information.

For this clone: The antigen is not known.

The sequence was obtained from a man between 18 and 35 years old in good health and CMV-seronegative. The chain joins TRBV27 to TRBJ2-7, with 7 bases identical to TRBD2. Material: PBMCs. CDR3 region: CASSRGGLYEQYF. In DNA form, the CDR3 reads TGTGCCAGCAGTCGCGGGGGACTATACGAGCAGTACTTC.